A single sample is the source of the 8 T cell receptor beta chains below, sequenced in a study of T cell responses to AZD1222 COVID-19 vaccine. Sequencing used immunoSEQ multiplex PCR; TCRdb keeps in-frame clones, though not all of them. This table holds roughly 140,000 clones, about 93% found once. The sequences come from peripheral blood, collected on day 0 of AZD1222 vaccination. These receptors were taken from an adult in good health.

V is TRBV7-6 and J is TRBJ1-6, with D unresolved. The V end lost 4 bases, the J end lost 7 bases, and 11 bases lay between the germline ends. Per germline, CDR1 SGHVS and CDR2 FNYEAQ. This CDR3 has 14 amino acids. DNA for the CDR3: TGTGCCAGCAGCTCTTACGGCGAGAATTCACCCCTCCACTTT. Protein sequence: CASSSYGENSPLHF.

This chain joins TRBV5-1 and TRBJ2-1, with TRBD2 matching over 9 bases. The V gene end was trimmed by 0 bases and the J gene end by 0 bases; junction bases not matched to a gene: 1. The CDR3 has 16 amino acids. Germline CDR1 reads SGHRS; CDR2 reads YFSETQ. In nucleotides, the CDR3 is TGCGCCAGCAGCTTGGGTAGCGGGAGCTCCTACAATGAGCAGTTCTTC. It yields the protein CASSLGSGSSYNEQFF. The whole variable domain, filled in from reference TRBV5-1 and TRBJ2-1, reads KAGVTQTPRYLIKTRGQQVTLSCSPISGHRSVSWYQQTPGQGLQFLFEYFSETQRNKGNFPGRFSGRQFSNSRSEMNVSTLELGDSALYLCASSLGSGSSYNEQFFGPGTRLTVL.

The chain uses TRBV18 and TRBJ2-7; D may be TRBD1 or TRBD2 (5 bases each). V lost 2 bases and J 5 bases, leaving 19 bases between the germline ends. The CDR3 has 16 residues. Germline CDR1 reads KGHSH; CDR2 reads LQKENI. CDR3 nucleotides: TGTGCCAGCTCACCAAATCCGGGGCCAAGGCCGGACGAGCAGTACGTC. This codes for CASSPNPGPRPDEQYV.

A single count supports this clone. The chain joins TRBV6-5 to TRBJ2-1; TRBD2 aligns across 11 bases. Germline CDR1 reads MNHEY; CDR2 reads SVGAGI. V lost 7 bases to trimming and J lost 7 bases; unmatched junction nucleotides: 3. The CDR3 spans 13 residues. The CDR3 sequence: CASTSSGRNEQFF. Written as DNA, the CDR3 is TGTGCCAGCACCTCTAGCGGGAGGAATGAGCAGTTCTTC.

The chain recombines TRBV20-1 with TRBJ1-2, with D perhaps TRBD1 (6 bases). The CDR3 sequence is 11 residues long. Germline loops: CDR1 DFQATT, CDR2 SNEGSKA (reference sequence). The CDR3, as DNA: TGCACCTCCCCAGGGGCGGAGGGCTACACCTTC. It codes for CTSPGAEGYTF.

In this sample, this clone turned up once. This chain joins TRBV19 and TRBJ2-4; TRBD1 might be the D (6 bases). The CDR3 has 13 residues. V was cut by 6 bases and J by 15 bases, with 21 bases left in between. Germline V gene lookup returns CDR1 LNHDA and CDR2 SQIVND (reference sequence). This chain's CDR3 is CASRMTGTNLWYF. CDR3 nucleotide sequence: TGTGCCAGTAGAATGACAGGAACCAATTTATGGTACTTC.

This chain joins TRBV5-1 and TRBJ2-3; TRBD2 is a possible D gene (5 bases). Germline V gene sequence: CDR1 SGHRS, CDR2 YFSETQ. This CDR3 is built from 16 residues. V gave up 2 bases and J gave up 4 bases, with 17 bases separating them. The CDR3 reads CASSFYELGAADTQYF. The CDR3 nucleotides are TGCGCCAGCAGCTTTTACGAACTAGGAGCGGCAGATACGCAGTATTTT. Drawing the rest from reference TRBV5-1 and TRBJ2-3, the complete variable domain is KAGVTQTPRYLIKTRGQQVTLSCSPISGHRSVSWYQQTPGQGLQFLFEYFSETQRNKGNFPGRFSGRQFSNSRSEMNVSTLELGDSALYLCASSFYELGAADTQYFGPGTRLTVL.

The genes are TRBV29-1 and TRBJ1-2; D gene unclear. This CDR3 comprises 13 residues. The V gene lost 8 bases and the J gene lost 8 bases, with 21 bases spanning the gap. The germline V gene encodes CDR1 SQVTM and CDR2 ANQGSEA. CDR3 region: CSSRVGGEGGYTF. The CDR3 nucleotides read TGCAGCAGTCGGGTAGGAGGTGAGGGCGGCTACACCTTC.